This entry lists 10 T cell receptor beta chains sequenced from one sample in a study of CD8+ T cells in alopecia areata (dated by TCRdb to between 2017 and 2018). This specimen's time point label, interpreted: 4 weeks on oral tofacitinib. The treatment or condition label on this specimen signifies: oral pan-JAK inhibitor, 5-10 mg twice daily. Library construction relied on the immunoSEQ multiplex PCR assay. RNA was extracted from all samples and reverse transcribed into cDNA as template for TCR sequencing. Sourced from immuneACCESS, this table was stored by TCRdb with only in-frame sequences that have V and J called. A share of the clones is absent; for the studies checked, an unresolved V gene accounts for under half, and the remainder has no known explanation. The sample table holds about 190,000 clones, of which 50% to 60% were seen once. The ten largest make up about 0.69% of the sample. The material was CD4+ T cells sorted from blood, obtained at week 4, from a patient treated with tofacitinib. These TCRs come from a human donor with alopecia areata.

As to this clone: The same CDR3 arises from other DNA sequences in this sample as well. The chain recombines TRBV7-9 with TRBJ2-2; D remains unclear. Germline CDR1 SEHNR, CDR2 FQNEAQ (reference sequence). Trimming removed 1 base at V and 5 bases at J, with 5 bases between. The CDR3 is 13 residues long. Here the CDR3 reads CASSLDQTGELFF. The CDR3 DNA reads TGTGCCAGCAGCTTAGACCAAACCGGGGAGCTGTTTTTT.

This clone was counted a few times. J is TRBJ2-2 and V is TRBV5-1, with D unresolved. The CDR3 sequence is 15 residues long. Trimming left V 4 bases short and J 4 bases short, with 14 bases between. Germline assignment: CDR1 SGHRS and CDR2 YFSETQ. CDR3 amino acids: CASSRMPAPTGELFF. Written as DNA, the CDR3 is TGCGCCAGCAGCCGAATGCCCGCGCCCACCGGGGAGCTGTTTTTT.

The chain joins TRBV6-1 to TRBJ1-2, with TRBD1 identical over 7 bases. The germline V gene has CDR1 MNHNS and CDR2 SASEGT. This CDR3 contains 19 residues. V dropped 3 bases and J dropped 3; count of bases not matched to a gene: 19. The CDR3 region has the DNA TGTGCCAGCAGTGATCGTTTGGGGACAGTGTCCCACAAAGACTATGGCTACACCTTC. Residues: CASSDRLGTVSHKDYGYTF.

The J gene is TRBJ2-5, the V gene TRBV2, with TRBD2 as a possible D gene (6 bases). Trimming pared 4 bases from V and 5 bases from J, leaving 14 bases between. Germline V gives CDR1 SNHLY, CDR2 FYNNEI. This CDR3 comprises 14 residues. The CDR3 spells CASSVWTTTETQYF. Here the CDR3 DNA reads TGTGCCAGCAGTGTTTGGACTACGACGGAGACCCAGTACTTC.

The chain joins TRBV27 to TRBJ2-4; D not resolved. CDR3 size: 11 residues. With 6 bases removed from V and 5 bases from J, the gap between germline ends came to 5 bases. CDR1 and CDR2 (germline): MNHEY, SMNVEV (reference sequence). In nucleotides, the CDR3 is TGTGCCAGCAGACGAGAAAACATTCAGTACTTC. This encodes CASRRENIQYF.

J is TRBJ2-2 and V is TRBV9; TRBD2 agrees at 8 bases. With V trimmed by 6 bases and J by 4 bases, 8 bases remained unmatched. This CDR3 spans 15 amino acids. The germline CDR1 and CDR2 sequences are SGDLS and YYNGEE. DNA for the CDR3: TGTGCCAGCATAAGAGGAACTAGCGGCACCGGGGAGCTGTTTTTT. Translated, it gives CASIRGTSGTGELFF. Variable domain in full (rest from reference TRBV9 and TRBJ2-2): DSGVTQTPKHLITATGQRVTLRCSPRSGDLSVYWYQQSLDQGLQFLIQYYNGEERAKGNILERFSAQQFPDLHSELNLSSLELGDSALYFCASIRGTSGTGELFFGEGSRLTVL.

J is TRBJ1-5 and V is TRBV5-1; D call uncertain. The CDR3 runs to 13 residues. The ends were cut back, 2 bases at V and 0 bases at J, with 3 bases in the middle. CDR1 and CDR2 (germline): SGHRS, YFSETQ. CDR3 DNA: TGCGCCAGCAGCTTCAATAGCAATCAGCCCCAGCATTTT. Translating it yields CASSFNSNQPQHF.

This clone was counted between two and nine times. Other DNA sequences within the sample encode an identical CDR3. V gene TRBV30 combines with J gene TRBJ1-2; 12 bases are a match to TRBD1. The germline V gene encodes CDR1 GTSNPN and CDR2 SVGIG (reference sequence). This CDR3 is built from 13 residues. The trim removed 2 bases at V and 8 bases at J, leaving 3 bases unmatched. The CDR3 DNA reads TGTGCCTGGAGTCCGGGACAGGGGGCGGGCTACACCTTC. This translates into CAWSPGQGAGYTF.

The rearrangement joins TRBV28 to TRBJ2-1; 7 nucleotides line up with TRBD1. V lost 4 bases and J lost 2; bases outside the gene matches: 8. Germline V gene data show CDR1 as MDHEN and CDR2 as SYDVKM. The CDR3 runs 16 residues. For the CDR3, the DNA is TGTGCCAGCAGTTCAACACAGGGGTTTACCTACAATGAGCAGTTCTTC. The encoded protein is CASSSTQGFTYNEQFF.

The chain has TRBV19 and TRBJ2-5, with 13 bases identical to TRBD2. The J segment lost 7 bases and the V segment lost 6 bases, leaving 11 bases of the junction unmatched. CDR3 length: 16 residues. The V gene's germline CDR1 is LNHDA and CDR2 SQIVND (reference sequence). The CDR3: CASSTPGLAGVGTQYF. In nucleotides, the CDR3 is TGTGCCAGTAGCACACCCGGACTAGCGGGAGTGGGGACCCAGTACTTC.